The 31 T cell receptor beta chains listed next were all sequenced from one sample in a study of blood T cells in healthy people across ages. It was with a sample-barcoded 5' primer and a J-beta primer mix that a second PCR of about 6 to 12 cycles was run. Using its own MiXCR run on the 5' RACE reads, TCRdb lists one record per CDR3 protein. Here the sample spans hundreds of thousands of distinct CDR3 sequences, roughly 56% being singletons. The sample consisted of blood. Every receptor here comes from a middle-aged man in good health.

This clonotype was found once. The rearrangement uses TRBV18 and TRBJ2-5; D possibly uses TRBD1 or TRBD2 (5 bases each). CDR3 length equals 18 residues. The V gene lost 2 bases and the J gene lost 1 base, with 20 bases spanning the gap. CDR1 is KGHSH and CDR2 is LQKENI in the germline V gene. CDR3 amino acids: CASSPWSSGAGLQETQYF. The CDR3 DNA reads as TGTGCCAGCTCACCATGGTCTTCTGGGGCTGGACTCCAAGAGACCCAGTACTTC.

This clonotype was detected a few times. This rearrangement joins TRBV12-3 or TRBV12-4 to TRBJ2-1; 9 nucleotides agree with TRBD2. With 7 bases clipped from V and 7 bases from J, the junction kept 11 bases outside the gene matches. This CDR3 spans 15 amino acids. The CDR3 sequence is CASNLNSGSVNEQFF. DNA for the CDR3: TGTGCCAGCAATCTAAATAGCGGGAGTGTAAATGAGCAGTTCTTC.

The chain has TRBV20-1 and TRBJ1-1; D is undetermined. This CDR3 is built from 12 residues. Deletions cut 4 bases from V and 4 bases from J, with 10 bases between. Per the germline V gene, CDR1 is DFQATT and CDR2 is SNEGSKA (reference sequence). The CDR3 spells CSAMRGGTEAFF. The CDR3 DNA reads TGCAGTGCTATGCGGGGTGGCACTGAAGCTTTCTTT.

In its sample, this clonotype was seen a few times. The gene calls are TRBV7-9 and TRBJ2-4; tentative D call: TRBD2 (6 bases). Per the germline V gene, CDR1 is SEHNR and CDR2 is FQNEAQ (reference sequence). Trimming stripped 3 bases from V and 1 base from J, with 7 bases between. This CDR3 comprises 14 residues. CDR3 amino acids: CASSFGGAKNIQYF. DNA for the CDR3: TGTGCCAGCAGCTTTGGGGGGGCCAAAAACATTCAGTACTTC.

The DNA of the CDR3 is TGTGCCACCCGATGGGTTTACGGAGAGCAGTTCTTC. Its translation: CATRWVYGEQFF. The chain combines TRBV2 with TRBJ2-1, with unresolved D. Trimming shortened V by 10 bases and J by 10 bases, and 17 bases separated the two germline ends. CDR1 and CDR2 (germline): SNHLY, FYNNEI. This CDR3 comprises 12 residues.

This clonotype was observed a few times. This sequence joins TRBV10-3 and TRBJ2-3, with D possibly being TRBD2 (5 bases). The germline V gene has CDR1 ENHRY and CDR2 SYGVKD. Trimming removed 6 bases at V and 3 bases at J, with 16 bases between. This CDR3 is built from 15 residues. CDR3 DNA: TGTGCCATCAGCGTAAAGCGGAGCGGTACAGATACGCAGTATTTT. Translation: CAISVKRSGTDTQYF.

The V call is TRBV9, the J call TRBJ2-7; D gene uncertain. V was shortened by 0 bases and J by 2 bases, with 9 bases between the two germline ends. The CDR3 spans 14 residues. Germline V gene data show CDR1 as SGDLS and CDR2 as YYNGEE. As DNA, the CDR3 is TGTGCCAGCAGCGTAGGGACGGAACCCTACGAGCAGTACTTC. It codes for CASSVGTEPYEQYF.

CDR3 loop: CASSRPTSGLSTDTQYF. CDR3 in DNA: TGTGCCAGCAGTCGCCCTACTAGCGGGCTTAGCACAGATACGCAGTATTTT. The rearrangement uses TRBV6-2 or TRBV6-3 and TRBJ2-3, with 9 bases identical to TRBD2. The CDR3 totals 17 residues. J lost 0 bases, V lost 5 bases, and 9 bases had no gene match. Per the germline V gene, CDR1 is MNHEY and CDR2 is SVGEGT.

The V gene is TRBV7-3, the J gene TRBJ1-1; the D gene is possibly TRBD1 (5 bases). CDR1 SGHTA and CDR2 FQGTGA come from the germline V gene. V lost 5 bases and J lost 1, with 8 bases in between. This CDR3 contains 13 residues. The CDR3 nucleotides are TGTGCCAGCAGCACTCAGGGGAACACTGAAGCTTTCTTT. This gives the protein CASSTQGNTEAFF. The full variable domain, rest sourced from reference TRBV7-3 and TRBJ1-1, is GAGVSQTPSNKVTEKGKYVELRCDPISGHTALYWYRQSLGQGPEFLIYFQGTGAADDSGLPNDRFFAVRPEGSVSTLKIQRTERGDSAVYLCASSTQGNTEAFFGQGTRLTVV.

The chain uses TRBV12-3 or TRBV12-4 and TRBJ1-5, with D possibly TRBD1 on 5 matching bases. There are 15 residues in the CDR3. Between the trimmed V and J ends, which lost 1 base and 5 bases, there was a span of 12 bases. CDR3 sequence (DNA): TGTGCCAGCAGTTTAGATGGTATGGGGGATCAGCCCCAGCATTTT. Amino acids: CASSLDGMGDQPQHF.

The V and J genes are TRBV11-1 and TRBJ2-1, with D perhaps TRBD1 (5 bases). Trimming took off 5 bases at V and 10 bases at J, with 12 bases between the two ends. CDR3 length: 12 residues. CDR1 and CDR2 (germline): SGHAT, FQDESV (reference sequence). The chain's CDR3 is CASSIQNREQFF. CDR3 in DNA: TGTGCCAGCAGCATCCAGAACAGGGAGCAGTTCTTC. Together with reference TRBV11-1 and TRBJ2-1, the CDR3 gives the full variable domain: EAEVAQSPRYKITEKSQAVAFWCDPISGHATLYWYRQILGQGPELLVQFQDESVVDDSQLPKDRFSAERLKGVDSTLKIQPAELGDSAMYLCASSIQNREQFFGPGTRLTVL.

Worth noting for this clonotype: At one end the junction does not follow the germline gene, possibly because of a read error. The rearrangement uses TRBV30 and TRBJ1-1, with no clear D. Germline CDR1 GTSNPN, CDR2 SVGIG (reference sequence). There are 11 residues in the CDR3. As DNA, the CDR3 is TGTGCCGGGAGTGTAGTCACTGAAGCTTTCTTT. As protein: CAGSVVTEAFF.

The count of this clonotype is one. The chain uses TRBV4-3 and TRBJ2-7; no definite D call. The V gene lost 0 bases and the J gene lost 3 bases, with 12 bases spanning the gap. This CDR3 has 15 residues. Per germline, CDR1 LGHNA and CDR2 YSLEER. The CDR3 nucleotides are TGCGCCAGCAGCCAAGATCTAGGCAGAAACTACGAGCAGTACTTC. As protein: CASSQDLGRNYEQYF.

This rearrangement joins TRBV20-1 to TRBJ2-5; the match to TRBD2 covers 11 bases. The germline gives CDR1 DFQATT, CDR2 SNEGSKA (reference sequence). Trimming cost V 3 bases and J 7 bases; bases outside gene matches: 4. The CDR3 covers 13 residues. CDR3 sequence: CSARTSGVWTQYF. DNA for the CDR3: TGCAGTGCTAGGACTAGCGGGGTATGGACCCAGTACTTC.

This clonotype was counted a single time. V is TRBV28 and J is TRBJ2-7; tentatively, D is TRBD1 or TRBD2 (6 bases each). The CDR3 consists of 15 residues. V was pared by 5 bases and J by 4 bases, with 18 bases between. From germline, CDR1 is MDHEN and CDR2 SYDVKM. The DNA of the CDR3 is TGTGCCAGCAGTCCCCGAGGGGGGCGCGGGTACGAGCAGTACTTC. Amino acids: CASSPRGGRGYEQYF.

The CDR3 sequence: CASSSTTGGKQYF. The DNA for the CDR3 is TGTGCCAGCAGTTCTACTACAGGGGGCAAGCAGTACTTC. The rearrangement joins TRBV14 to TRBJ2-5, with 9 nucleotides matching TRBD1. The CDR3 runs to 13 residues. Losses at the gene ends were 6 bases for V and 11 bases for J; bases not matched to a gene: 10. In germline, CDR1 is SGHDN, CDR2 FVKESK.

This clonotype was picked up many times. The chain is built from TRBV27 and TRBJ2-4; TRBD1 matches 10 bases. Germline values: CDR1 MNHEY, CDR2 SMNVEV (reference sequence). The CDR3 has 14 amino acids. In nucleotides, the CDR3 is TGTGCAGTCGCGAGGGACAGGGGATCTGTCATTCAGTACTTC. Its protein product is CAVARDRGSVIQYF.

The chain recombines TRBV20-1 with TRBJ1-4, with D hard to call. CDR3 length: 16 amino acids. V lost 0 bases and J 0 bases, leaving 11 bases between the germline ends. Germline CDR1 reads DFQATT; CDR2 reads SNEGSKA (reference sequence). CDR3 sequence: CSARDTVFATNEKLFF. CDR3 nucleotide sequence: TGCAGTGCTAGAGATACGGTATTTGCAACTAATGAAAAACTGTTTTTT.

The chain is built from TRBV2 and TRBJ2-4, with 7 bases that match TRBD2. CDR3 length: 18 residues. The V gene end was trimmed by 1 base and the J gene end by 1 base; junction bases not matched to a gene: 10. The V gene's germline CDR1 is SNHLY and CDR2 FYNNEI. CDR3 bases: TGTGCCAGCAGTGAAGAGCAAGCGGGGACCTTCGCCAAAAACATTCAGTACTTC. Its protein product is CASSEEQAGTFAKNIQYF.

J is TRBJ2-1 and V is TRBV15; TRBD2 matches 9 bases. The CDR3 loop spans 14 amino acids. CDR1 is LNHNV and CDR2 is YYDKDF in the germline V gene (reference sequence). Trimming removed 1 base from V and 8 bases from J; junction bases left unmatched: 3. The CDR3 DNA sequence: TGTGCCACCAGCAGAGGCGGGGGGGCGGATGAGCAGTTCTTC. This sequence encodes CATSRGGGADEQFF.

V usage is TRBV2 and J usage is TRBJ2-1; weak D call: TRBD1 (5 bases). The CDR3 spans 14 residues. Per germline, CDR1 SNHLY and CDR2 FYNNEI. The V gene lost 6 bases and the J gene lost 8 bases, with 17 bases spanning the gap. CDR3: CASSGSSGWDEQFF. The CDR3 DNA is TGTGCCAGCAGCGGTTCGTCAGGGTGGGATGAGCAGTTCTTC.

V is TRBV20-1 and J is TRBJ2-7; TRBD2 might be the D (5 bases). The CDR3 contains 14 residues. CDR1 and CDR2 from the germline V gene are DFQATT and SNEGSKA (reference sequence). The V end lost 3 bases, the J end lost 0 bases, and 12 bases lay between the germline ends. CDR3 amino acids: CSARPAVSSYEQYF. CDR3 coding DNA: TGCAGTGCTAGGCCAGCGGTGAGCTCCTACGAGCAGTACTTC.

This clonotype was detected a few times. This chain connects TRBV14 to TRBJ2-6; D ambiguous. V was cut by 1 base and J by 3 bases, with 7 bases left in between. The germline CDR1 and CDR2 sequences are SGHDN and FVKESK. The CDR3 length is 15 residues. The CDR3 region has the DNA TGTGCCAGCAGCCAAGGGGGTTATGGGGCCAACGTCCTGACTTTC. Its translation is CASSQGGYGANVLTF.

In its sample, this clonotype was seen a few times. The rearrangement joins TRBV27 to TRBJ2-1; D assignment may be TRBD1 or TRBD2 (5 bases each). This CDR3 has 18 residues. CDR1 and CDR2 (germline): MNHEY, SMNVEV (reference sequence). V dropped 2 bases and J dropped 5 bases, with 22 bases sitting between them. The CDR3, as DNA: TGTGCCAGCAGTTTACGTATTACAGCCGTTCGGGGCAACAATGAGCAGTTCTTC. It codes for CASSLRITAVRGNNEQFF.

V and J are TRBV28 and TRBJ2-3, with D maybe TRBD2 (6 bases). Trimming took off 3 bases at V and 2 bases at J, with 15 bases between the two ends. The V gene's germline CDR1 is MDHEN and CDR2 SYDVKM. The CDR3 is 16 residues long. CDR3 residues: CASSLLATGATDTQYF. The DNA for the CDR3 is TGTGCCAGCAGTTTGCTCGCGACGGGAGCCACAGATACGCAGTATTTT.

This clonotype has ten or more counts. This chain links TRBV28 with TRBJ1-4; D gene uncertain. The CDR3 runs 14 residues. The germline V gene encodes CDR1 MDHEN and CDR2 SYDVKM. Trimming took off 3 bases at V and 8 bases at J, with 13 bases between the two ends. Written as DNA, the CDR3 is TGTGCCAGCAGTTTTGCTTCCCAGCGGGAAAAACTGTTTTTT. This encodes CASSFASQREKLFF.

This clonotype was seen once. The rearrangement links TRBV12-3 or TRBV12-4 to TRBJ2-3; possibly TRBD1 for D (6 bases). This CDR3 has 13 amino acids. Trimming stripped 7 bases from V and 4 bases from J, with 12 bases between. CDR3 region: CASNRVTADTQYF. Written as DNA, the CDR3 is TGTGCCAGCAACAGGGTGACAGCAGATACGCAGTATTTT.

The chain joins TRBV7-8 to TRBJ1-5; no firm D call. V was pared by 3 bases and J by 4 bases, with 16 bases between. The CDR3 sequence is 16 residues long. Germline V gene sequence: CDR1 SGHVS, CDR2 FQNEAQ. The CDR3 loop is CASSFYRISGNQPQHF. The CDR3 coding sequence is TGTGCCAGCAGCTTCTATCGCATCTCGGGTAATCAGCCCCAGCATTTT.

The chain carries TRBV27 and TRBJ1-6, with D hard to call. The CDR3 consists of 13 residues. V lost 4 bases, J lost 7 bases, and 8 bases lay in between. Germline CDR1 is MNHEY and CDR2 is SMNVEV (reference sequence). The chain's CDR3 is CASSCSGNSPLHF. CDR3 DNA sequence: TGTGCCAGCAGTTGTAGCGGCAATTCACCCCTCCACTTT.

The chain recombines TRBV18 with TRBJ2-5; a weak D match, TRBD1 (5 bases). The V gene's germline CDR1 is KGHSH and CDR2 LQKENI. The CDR3 loop spans 16 amino acids. Trimming pared 0 bases from V and 1 base from J, leaving 12 bases between. The CDR3 protein is CASSPPVGVGQETQYF. The CDR3 DNA sequence: TGTGCCAGCTCACCACCAGTAGGGGTAGGCCAAGAGACCCAGTACTTC.

This clonotype showed up just a few times. The V and J genes are TRBV28 and TRBJ2-5; D is possibly TRBD1 or TRBD2 (5 bases each). The DNA matches TRBJ2-7 better at its end, which makes the J call doubtful. The length of the CDR3 is 12 residues. The germline CDR1 and CDR2 sequences are MDHEN and SYDVKM. The CDR3 sequence is CASTGTFPEQYF. DNA of the CDR3: TGTGCCTCAACCGGGACGTTTCCCGAGCAGTACTTC.